This is a list of T cell receptor beta chains from one sample in a study of cytomegalovirus exposure and HLA in healthy donors. Libraries were prepared by immunoSEQ multiplex PCR; TCRdb keeps only in-frame clonotypes and omits some of them. The profile shows around 200,000 clones, roughly 80% of them singletons. Material: PBMCs. The receptors shown here come from a man aged 50-59 years in good health and CMV-seronegative. CDR3s include the opening cysteine and the closing phenylalanine or tryptophan. Each record gives: CDR3 protein, CDR3 DNA, V gene, D gene, J gene, clone size. The D gene is left open where the match is weak. The listing skips clone size in some rows; elsewhere it reads once, few, many or a size class.

CDR3aa: CASSLTGTSGSRNIQYF
CDR3nt: TGTGCCAGCAGCCTAACCGGGACTAGCGGGAGCAGAAACATTCAGTACTTC
v_gene: TRBV9
d_gene: TRBD2
j_gene: TRBJ2-4
abundance: once

CDR3aa: CASKVSGVTEAFF
CDR3nt: TGTGCCAGCAAAGTTTCAGGGGTTACTGAAGCCTTCTTT
v_gene: TRBV28
d_gene: NA
j_gene: TRBJ1-1
abundance: NA

CDR3aa: CASSVTGPLNYGYTF
CDR3nt: TGTGCCAGTAGTGTGACAGGGCCACTAAACTATGGCTACACCTTC
v_gene: TRBV19
d_gene: TRBD1
j_gene: TRBJ1-2
abundance: once

CDR3aa: CASSGPLLAGGAGELFF
CDR3nt: TGTGCCAGCAGCGGACCCCTACTAGCGGGAGGCGCCGGGGAGCTGTTTTTT
v_gene: TRBV9
d_gene: TRBD2
j_gene: TRBJ2-2
abundance: NA

CDR3aa: CASSLPGREHVTQYF
CDR3nt: TGTGCCAGCAGTTTACCAGGACGGGAGCACGTGACCCAGTACTTC
v_gene: TRBV27
d_gene: NA
j_gene: TRBJ2-5
abundance: NA

CDR3aa: CAWSPSAGGYNEQFF
CDR3nt: TGTGCCTGGAGTCCCTCGGCGGGAGGGTACAATGAGCAGTTCTTC
v_gene: TRBV30
d_gene: TRBD2
j_gene: TRBJ2-1
abundance: NA

CDR3aa: CASSANVAYEQYF
CDR3nt: TGCGCCAGCAGCGCTAACGTCGCCTACGAGCAGTACTTC
v_gene: TRBV4-1
d_gene: NA
j_gene: TRBJ2-7
abundance: few

CDR3aa: CASSLGALVYRNQPQHF
CDR3nt: TGTGCCAGCAGTTTGGGGGCCTTAGTATATCGGAATCAGCCCCAGCATTTT
v_gene: TRBV28
d_gene: NA
j_gene: TRBJ1-5
abundance: NA

CDR3aa: CASSRVGSEAFF
CDR3nt: TGTGCCAGCAGCAGGGTAGGATCTGAAGCTTTCTTT
v_gene: TRBV28
d_gene: NA
j_gene: TRBJ1-1
abundance: NA

CDR3aa: CASSGQGYTEAFF
CDR3nt: TGTGCCAGCAGCGGACAGGGATACACTGAAGCTTTCTTT
v_gene: TRBV11-1
d_gene: TRBD1
j_gene: TRBJ1-1
abundance: NA

CDR3aa: CASSVRRCGAKNQPQHF
CDR3nt: TGTGCCAGCAGCGTACGACGCTGCGGGGCCAAAAATCAGCCCCAGCATTTT
v_gene: TRBV9
d_gene: NA
j_gene: TRBJ1-5
abundance: NA

CDR3aa: CASSQTGGRGNTIYF
CDR3nt: TGTGCCAGCAGCCAGACAGGGGGCCGTGGAAACACCATATATTTT
v_gene: TRBV7-6
d_gene: TRBD1
j_gene: TRBJ1-3
abundance: NA

CDR3aa: CASSFYRGNEQFF
CDR3nt: TGTGCCAGCAGCTTTTACAGGGGCAATGAGCAGTTCTTC
v_gene: TRBV7-6
d_gene: TRBD1
j_gene: TRBJ2-1
abundance: NA

CDR3aa: CASSPGTSGRSLYF
CDR3nt: TGCGCCAGCAGCCCGGGGACTAGCGGGAGATCCTTGTACTTC
v_gene: TRBV5-1
d_gene: TRBD2
j_gene: TRBJ2-7
abundance: NA

CDR3aa: CSVESHQETQYF
CDR3nt: TGCAGCGTTGAGTCTCACCAAGAGACCCAGTACTTC
v_gene: TRBV29-1
d_gene: NA
j_gene: TRBJ2-5
abundance: NA

CDR3aa: CASSFKFLSSYNEQFF
CDR3nt: TGTGCCAGCAGCTTTAAATTCTTGAGCTCCTACAATGAGCAGTTCTTC
v_gene: TRBV5-6
d_gene: NA
j_gene: TRBJ2-1
abundance: NA

CDR3aa: CASSAAPARNEKLFF
CDR3nt: TGTGCCAGCAGTGCGGCCCCGGCCCGTAATGAAAAACTGTTTTTT
v_gene: TRBV6-5
d_gene: NA
j_gene: TRBJ1-4
abundance: NA

CDR3aa: CASSLDGGRVDTQYF
CDR3nt: TGTGCCAGCAGCTTAGATGGCGGGAGGGTAGATACGCAGTATTTT
v_gene: TRBV7-6
d_gene: TRBD2
j_gene: TRBJ2-3
abundance: NA

CDR3aa: CASSLVASGGTPYEQYF
CDR3nt: TGCGCCAGCAGCTTGGTGGCTAGCGGGGGAACTCCCTACGAGCAGTACTTC
v_gene: TRBV5-1
d_gene: TRBD2
j_gene: TRBJ2-7
abundance: NA

CDR3aa: CASSPTSGTSTDTQYF
CDR3nt: TGTGCCAGCAGCCCGACTAGCGGGACTAGCACAGATACGCAGTATTTT
v_gene: TRBV7-9
d_gene: TRBD2
j_gene: TRBJ2-3
abundance: NA

CDR3aa: CAISAREGELFF
CDR3nt: TGTGCCATCAGTGCCAGGGAAGGGGAGCTGTTTTTT
v_gene: TRBV10-3
d_gene: NA
j_gene: TRBJ2-2
abundance: NA

CDR3aa: CASSTFGRTRDEQFF
CDR3nt: TGTGCCAGCAGTACCTTCGGAAGGACTAGGGATGAGCAGTTCTTC
v_gene: TRBV7-9
d_gene: TRBD2
j_gene: TRBJ2-1
abundance: NA

CDR3aa: CASSPRTSGRSKNIQYF
CDR3nt: TGTGCCAGCAGCCCCCGGACTAGCGGGAGGTCCAAAAACATTCAGTACTTC
v_gene: TRBV7-9
d_gene: TRBD2
j_gene: TRBJ2-4
abundance: few

CDR3aa: CASSVAGAYNEQFF
CDR3nt: TGTGCCAGCAGCGTAGCGGGAGCCTACAATGAGCAGTTCTTC
v_gene: TRBV9
d_gene: NA
j_gene: TRBJ2-1
abundance: NA

CDR3aa: CASSPRLAGDNEQFF
CDR3nt: TGTGCCAGCAGCCCCCGGCTAGCGGGGGACAATGAGCAGTTCTTC
v_gene: TRBV9
d_gene: TRBD2
j_gene: TRBJ2-1
abundance: NA

CDR3aa: CASSFSSYEQYF
CDR3nt: TGTGCCAGCAGCTTTAGTTCCTACGAGCAGTACTTC
v_gene: TRBV11-2
d_gene: NA
j_gene: TRBJ2-7
abundance: NA